The 21 T cell receptor beta chains given below trace back to one sample, sequenced in a study of T-cell reconstitution after alpha-beta-depleted transplantation in children. Researchers prepared the TCRbeta library using unique molecular identifiers, the study reports. From the PCR reads, TCRdb called clonotypes with MiXCR, one entry per CDR3 protein. The top ten hold 4% to 6% of the sample, which has about 250,000 distinct CDR3 sequences, 20% to 30% seen once. The sequencing here drew on PBMCs, mostly from graft donor cells, taken 360 days after TCRalphabeta/CD19-depleted stem cell transplant. The receptors come from a female patient aged 2-15 years who had a stem cell transplant for congenital amegakaryocytic thrombocytopenia, so the T cells may come from the graft donor.

This rearrangement joins TRBV12-3 or TRBV12-4 to TRBJ2-5, with D possibly matching TRBD1 (6 bases). The CDR3 extends over 13 amino acids. Trimming left V 7 bases short and J 6 bases short, with 15 bases between. This chain's CDR3 is CASTSDSMKTQYF. CDR3 nucleotide sequence: TGTGCCAGCACCTCGGACAGCATGAAGACCCAGTACTTC.

This sequence joins TRBV4-2 and TRBJ2-7, with 9 bases matching TRBD2. V lost 4 bases and J lost 3; bases outside the gene matches: 7. CDR3 length: 15 residues. Germline V CDR1 and CDR2: LGHNA, YNFKEQ. This CDR3 reads CASSLTQRGDYEQYF. The CDR3 bases are TGTGCCAGCAGCCTGACCCAGCGGGGGGACTACGAGCAGTACTTC.

The V call is TRBV6-5, the J call TRBJ2-3; no firm D call. The CDR3 sequence is 14 residues long. CDR1 is MNHEY and CDR2 is SVGAGI in the germline V gene. The ends were cut back, 2 bases at V and 5 bases at J, with 11 bases in the middle. The CDR3 loop is CASSYGQIGDTQYF. The CDR3, as DNA: TGTGCCAGCAGTTACGGGCAGATTGGAGATACGCAGTATTTT.

This clonotype was seen just once. The chain uses TRBV3-1 and TRBJ2-3; 8 positions agree with TRBD2. The CDR3 sequence is 16 residues long. Looked up from germline, CDR1 is LGHDT and CDR2 is YNNKEL (reference sequence). V trimming: 4 bases; J trimming: 4 bases; junction bases outside the gene matches: 10. CDR3 region: CASSRDIAGFPDTQYF. The CDR3 DNA reads TGTGCCAGCAGCCGAGATATAGCGGGGTTCCCAGATACGCAGTATTTT.

The V and J genes are TRBV12-3 or TRBV12-4 and TRBJ2-7, with D perhaps assigned TRBD1 or TRBD2 (6 bases each). The CDR3 covers 13 residues. Trimming pared 1 base from V and 3 bases from J, leaving 7 bases between. The chain's CDR3 is CASSLEGGYEQYF. CDR3 bases: TGTGCCAGCAGTTTAGAGGGGGGCTACGAGCAGTACTTC.

The rearrangement links TRBV11-1 to TRBJ2-7; D may match TRBD1 or TRBD2 (5 bases each). CDR3 length: 12 residues. Trimming took 5 bases from V and 7 from J, leaving 12 bases between them. The germline V gene encodes CDR1 SGHAT and CDR2 FQDESV (reference sequence). This CDR3 is CASSPRGVEQYF. As DNA, the CDR3 is TGTGCCAGCAGCCCCAGAGGGGTTGAGCAGTACTTC.

This chain connects TRBV7-9 to TRBJ2-7, with TRBD2 matching over 10 bases. The CDR3 runs 14 residues. Germline lookup yields CDR1 SEHNR and CDR2 FQNEAQ (reference sequence). Trimming removed 3 bases from V and 6 bases from J; junction bases left unmatched: 5. CDR3 loop: CASSLPGLAFEQYF. The CDR3 coding sequence is TGTGCCAGCAGCTTGCCGGGACTAGCGTTCGAGCAGTACTTC. Based on the CDR3 plus reference TRBV7-9 and TRBJ2-7, the full variable domain is DTGVSQNPRHKITKRGQNVTFRCDPISEHNRLYWYRQTLGQGPEFLTYFQNEAQLEKSRLLSDRFSAERPKGSFSTLEIQRTEQGDSAMYLCASSLPGLAFEQYFGPGTRLTVT.

V is TRBV28 and J is TRBJ2-5; perhaps TRBD1 as D (5 bases). V lost 4 bases, J lost 5 bases, and 17 bases lay in between. The CDR3 totals 15 residues. Germline V gene data show CDR1 as MDHEN and CDR2 as SYDVKM. The CDR3, as DNA: TGTGCCAGCAGTTCCCACATGACAGCTGGGGAGACCCAGTACTTC. Translating it yields CASSSHMTAGETQYF.

CDR3 DNA sequence: TGTGCCAGCAGCCAAGTTGTAGCCAGAAAGAACACTGAAGCTTTCTTT. This gives the protein CASSQVVARKNTEAFF. V gene TRBV3-1 combines with J gene TRBJ1-1; no firm D call. The CDR3 spans 16 residues. V lost 1 base, J lost 1 base, and 13 bases lay in between. CDR1 is LGHDT and CDR2 is YNNKEL in the germline V gene (reference sequence).

The chain carries TRBV20-1 and TRBJ1-1, with a tentative D call TRBD1 (5 bases). The V gene lost 6 bases and the J gene lost 0 bases, with 14 bases spanning the gap. The CDR3 totals 14 residues. Germline V gene data show CDR1 as DFQATT and CDR2 as SNEGSKA (reference sequence). This CDR3 is CSASTGALNTEAFF. The CDR3 DNA follows: TGCAGTGCCTCCACCGGGGCCCTGAACACTGAAGCTTTCTTT.

This clonotype was detected ten times or more. The chain combines TRBV12-3 or TRBV12-4 with TRBJ1-2; 7 bases match TRBD1. J lost 3 bases, V lost 3 bases, and 7 bases had no gene match. The CDR3 consists of 15 residues. Here the CDR3 reads CASSLGTAIHYGYTF. CDR3 nucleotide sequence: TGTGCCAGCAGTTTGGGGACAGCCATCCACTATGGCTACACCTTC.

In its sample, this clonotype was seen many times. The chain carries TRBV12-3 or TRBV12-4 and TRBJ2-7; no clear D gene. Trimming cost V 4 bases and J 2 bases, with 15 bases left between them. The CDR3 totals 15 residues. This CDR3 reads CASSSLGIDTYEQYF. As DNA, the CDR3 is TGTGCCAGCAGTTCTTTAGGGATCGATACCTACGAGCAGTACTTC.

This clonotype was seen a few times. The V call is TRBV28, the J call TRBJ2-5, with D possibly matching TRBD2 (5 bases). V shed 5 bases and J shed 5 bases, with 12 bases lying between them. Germline lookup yields CDR1 MDHEN and CDR2 SYDVKM. The CDR3 has 13 amino acids. The CDR3 DNA is TGTGCCAGCAGTGCCGGGGTTCGCGAGACCCAGTACTTC. It yields the protein CASSAGVRETQYF.

The CDR3 nucleotides read TGTGCCAGCAGACTTCTGGGGGGCGCGGGGTCCTACAATGAGCAGTTCTTC. Amino acids: CASRLLGGAGSYNEQFF. V gene TRBV28 combines with J gene TRBJ2-1; perhaps D is TRBD1 or TRBD2 (6 bases each). CDR3 length: 17 amino acids. Trimming took off 6 bases at V and 1 base at J, with 19 bases between the two ends. Germline-derived CDR1 and CDR2 are MDHEN and SYDVKM. The full variable domain, rest sourced from reference TRBV28 and TRBJ2-1, is DVKVTQSSRYLVKRTGEKVFLECVQDMDHENMFWYRQDPGLGLRLIYFSYDVKMKEKGDIPEGYSVSREKKERFSLILESASTNQTSMYLCASRLLGGAGSYNEQFFGPGTRLTVL.

This sequence joins TRBV2 and TRBJ2-5, with TRBD2 identical over 9 bases. This CDR3 contains 15 residues. From germline, CDR1 is SNHLY and CDR2 FYNNEI. The J segment lost 4 bases and the V segment lost 4 bases, leaving 7 bases of the junction unmatched. CDR3 sequence (DNA): TGTGCCAGCAGTGCATTGCGGGGGGGAGGAGAGACCCAGTACTTC. It specifies CASSALRGGGETQYF.

The rearrangement uses TRBV28 and TRBJ1-2; TRBD1 might be the D (5 bases). Trimming shortened V by 5 bases and J by 4 bases, and 11 bases separated the two germline ends. From germline, CDR1 is MDHEN and CDR2 SYDVKM. CDR3 size: 13 residues. The CDR3 reads CASSPGRLYGYTF. In DNA form, the CDR3 reads TGTGCCAGCAGTCCGGGGCGCCTCTATGGCTACACCTTC.

Written as DNA, the CDR3 is TGTGCCAGCAGCAACCGGACTAGCGGGGCTATTGAGCAGTTCTTC. Amino acid sequence: CASSNRTSGAIEQFF. This rearrangement joins TRBV9 to TRBJ2-1; 12 nucleotides line up with TRBD2. Germline V gene lookup returns CDR1 SGDLS and CDR2 YYNGEE. The CDR3 is 15 residues long. The J segment lost 9 bases and the V segment lost 4 bases, leaving 8 bases of the junction unmatched. Supplemented by reference TRBV9 and TRBJ2-1, the full variable domain reads DSGVTQTPKHLITATGQRVTLRCSPRSGDLSVYWYQQSLDQGLQFLIQYYNGEERAKGNILERFSAQQFPDLHSELNLSSLELGDSALYFCASSNRTSGAIEQFFGPGTRLTVL.

This clonotype was counted at least ten times. The rearrangement links TRBV20-1 to TRBJ2-7; 7 nucleotides agree with TRBD2. V trimming: 4 bases; J trimming: 4 bases; junction bases outside the gene matches: 10. The CDR3 runs 14 residues. Germline lookup yields CDR1 DFQATT and CDR2 SNEGSKA (reference sequence). CDR3 coding DNA: TGCAGTGCTATCAGCGGGACTATCCCATACGAGCAGTACTTC. This codes for CSAISGTIPYEQYF.

V and J are TRBV7-2 and TRBJ2-7; 11 positions match TRBD2. Germline V CDR1 and CDR2: SGHTA, FQGNSA. CDR3 length: 14 amino acids. With V trimmed by 1 base and J by 6 bases, 2 bases remained unmatched. The CDR3 here is CASSLGGLAGEQYF. The DNA of the CDR3 is TGTGCCAGCAGCTTAGGTGGACTAGCGGGCGAGCAGTACTTC.

This clonotype was observed a handful of times. V is TRBV6-5 and J is TRBJ2-7, with D perhaps TRBD1 or TRBD2 (6 bases each). Germline CDR1 is MNHEY and CDR2 is SVGAGI. Trimming left V 0 bases short and J 4 bases short, with 10 bases between. This CDR3 has 14 residues. The chain's CDR3 is CASSYSWGAYEQYF. The CDR3 nucleotides are TGTGCCAGCAGTTACTCATGGGGGGCTTACGAGCAGTACTTC.

The chain couples TRBV4-1 to TRBJ2-7, with D maybe TRBD1 (6 bases). V was trimmed by 6 bases and J by 5 bases, leaving 20 bases between them. CDR3 length: 15 amino acids. Germline assignment: CDR1 MGHRA and CDR2 YSYEKL. CDR3 sequence: CASRLVLGALNEQYF. The CDR3, as DNA: TGCGCCAGCAGACTCGTTTTGGGGGCGCTTAACGAGCAGTACTTC.